The 26 T cell receptor beta chains below come from one sample, sequenced in a study of graft-versus-host responses after intestinal transplantation. Assay: immunoSEQ multiplex PCR; the TCRdb copy retains only in-frame clones and omits some. This table holds about 130,000 clones, over 85% found once. No antigen has been assigned to these receptors. Material: unstimulated CD4+ T cells sorted from spleen or lymph node cells, obtained before intestinal transplant. The receptors shown here come from a human donor who received an intestinal transplant.

The V call is TRBV19, the J call TRBJ1-5; D is undetermined. Per the germline V gene, CDR1 is LNHDA and CDR2 is SQIVND (reference sequence). The CDR3 extends over 15 amino acids. V lost 7 bases to trimming and J lost 6 bases, with 19 bases between them. CDR3 residues: CASKPENLNIQPQHF. The CDR3 DNA is TGTGCCAGTAAACCCGAAAATCTCAACATTCAGCCCCAGCATTTT.

This clone has only one observation. The rearrangement links TRBV2 to TRBJ2-5; D may match TRBD1 or TRBD2 (5 bases each). The germline V gene encodes CDR1 SNHLY and CDR2 FYNNEI. CDR3 length: 14 residues. V lost 6 bases to trimming and J lost 7 bases, with 18 bases between them. The CDR3 nucleotides read TGTGCCAGCAGCTACGGGACCCTTACCCCGACCCAGTACTTC. As protein: CASSYGTLTPTQYF.

The CDR3 is CASSLIGGLAYEQYF. CDR3 sequence (DNA): TGTGCCAGCAGCTTAATCGGGGGTTTAGCCTACGAGCAGTACTTC. The genes are TRBV11-2 and TRBJ2-7, with a tentative D call TRBD2 (6 bases). The germline V gene encodes CDR1 SGHAT and CDR2 FQNNGV. This CDR3 comprises 15 residues. The germline V and J ends were trimmed by 2 bases and 2 bases, with 13 bases remaining between them.

The chain combines TRBV19 with TRBJ1-5; 7 bases match TRBD1. Germline assignment: CDR1 LNHDA and CDR2 SQIVND (reference sequence). CDR3 length: 15 residues. Trimming removed 4 bases from V and 4 bases from J; junction bases left unmatched: 7. CDR3 sequence reads: CASSRGDSQNQPQHF. CDR3 in DNA: TGTGCCAGTAGTAGGGGGGACAGCCAAAATCAGCCCCAGCATTTT.

The chain employs TRBV18 and TRBJ1-1, with D tentatively TRBD1 (5 bases). Germline V gene lookup returns CDR1 KGHSH and CDR2 LQKENI. Trimming removed 3 bases from V and 2 bases from J, with 10 bases in between. This CDR3 has 14 amino acids. DNA of the CDR3: TGTGCCAGCTCACCGAGAGGGGAAAACACTGAAGCTTTCTTT. Its translation: CASSPRGENTEAFF. Full variable domain (remainder filled in from reference TRBV18 and TRBJ1-1): NAGVMQNPRHLVRRRGQEARLRCSPMKGHSHVYWYRQLPEEGLKFMVYLQKENIIDESGMPKERFSAEFPKEGPSILRIQQVVRGDSAAYFCASSPRGENTEAFFGQGTRLTVV.

In nucleotides, the CDR3 is TGCGCCAGCAGCGGCAATGAAGGGGGAAAGAGTGAGCAGTTCTTC. Translated, it gives CASSGNEGGKSEQFF. The rearrangement links TRBV5-1 to TRBJ2-1; weak D call: TRBD1 (6 bases). Trimming removed 4 bases from V and 9 bases from J, with 20 bases in between. CDR3 length equals 15 residues. Germline CDR1 SGHRS, CDR2 YFSETQ.

The V gene is TRBV19, the J gene TRBJ1-2, with D perhaps matching TRBD1 (5 bases). The length of the CDR3 is 13 residues. The V gene's germline CDR1 is LNHDA and CDR2 SQIVND (reference sequence). Trimming took off 9 bases at V and 4 bases at J, with 15 bases between the two ends. The CDR3 sequence: CASSGRQLYGYTF. In nucleotides, the CDR3 is TGTGCCAGCTCGGGACGGCAGCTCTATGGCTACACCTTC.

This clone was found once. The J gene is TRBJ2-3, the V gene TRBV6-5; D unresolved. V was cut by 6 bases and J by 4 bases, with 14 bases left in between. Germline V lookup: CDR1 MNHEY, CDR2 SVGAGI. CDR3 length equals 14 residues. Written as DNA, the CDR3 is TGTGCCAGCAGAAGAGGTTTTCTCTCAGATACGCAGTATTTT. It yields the protein CASRRGFLSDTQYF.

This rearrangement joins TRBV7-8 to TRBJ1-2; D is possibly TRBD1 (5 bases). The CDR3 length is 13 residues. Between the trimmed V and J ends, which lost 5 bases and 8 bases, there was a span of 15 bases. CDR1 and CDR2 (germline): SGHVS, FQNEAQ. In DNA form, the CDR3 reads TGTGCCAGCAGCAAACGGCAGGGTCAAGGCTACACCTTC. This encodes CASSKRQGQGYTF.

The rearrangement joins TRBV7-9 to TRBJ2-7, with unresolved D. This CDR3 has 16 amino acids. CDR1 and CDR2 from the germline V gene are SEHNR and FQNEAQ (reference sequence). V was trimmed by 1 base and J by 11 bases, leaving 24 bases between them. CDR3: CASSLDRGPSPRGEYF. The CDR3 region has the DNA TGTGCCAGCAGCTTAGATCGAGGCCCCTCTCCGCGTGGCGAGTACTTC.

Only a few counts were recorded for this clone. The chain joins TRBV11-3 to TRBJ2-3; D gene ambiguous. Germline CDR1 reads SGHNT; CDR2 reads YENEEA. V shed 1 base and J shed 4 bases, with 3 bases lying between them. The CDR3 contains 12 residues. CDR3 sequence reads: CASSLGPDTQYF. The CDR3 region has the DNA TGTGCCAGCAGCTTAGGGCCAGATACGCAGTATTTT.

The chain carries TRBV10-1 and TRBJ1-1, with D possibly being TRBD1 (5 bases). Germline V gene data show CDR1 as WNHNN and CDR2 as SYGVQD (reference sequence). The CDR3 extends over 14 amino acids. Trimming removed 7 bases from V and 4 bases from J, with 16 bases in between. CDR3 protein: CASKLDIFGTEAFF. CDR3 nucleotide sequence: TGCGCCAGCAAATTGGACATTTTCGGCACTGAAGCTTTCTTT.

This chain joins TRBV25-1 and TRBJ2-3; either TRBD1 or TRBD2 may supply D (5 bases each). The CDR3 extends over 15 amino acids. V was trimmed by 4 bases and J by 4 bases, leaving 15 bases between them. CDR1 is MGHDK, CDR2 SYGVNS, per germline. This CDR3 reads CASSVVGARADTQYF. The CDR3 DNA reads TGTGCCAGCAGTGTGGTCGGGGCCCGGGCAGATACGCAGTATTTT.

This chain joins TRBV6-5 and TRBJ1-5; D not resolved. Trimming shortened V by 8 bases and J by 2 bases, and 10 bases separated the two germline ends. CDR1 and CDR2 (germline): MNHEY, SVGAGI. There are 13 residues in the CDR3. CDR3 loop: CASRGYGNQPQHF. DNA for the CDR3: TGTGCCAGCCGGGGATACGGCAATCAGCCCCAGCATTTT.

The chain carries TRBV18 and TRBJ1-2, with a tentative D call TRBD1 (6 bases). Trimming pared 3 bases from V and 7 bases from J, leaving 15 bases between. The CDR3 length is 14 residues. Germline CDR1 and CDR2: KGHSH and LQKENI. CDR3: CASSPPGARIGYTF. The CDR3, as DNA: TGTGCCAGCTCACCCCCGGGGGCGCGAATTGGCTACACCTTC.

The chain joins TRBV11-2 to TRBJ2-1, with D possibly TRBD2 on 5 matching bases. Germline V CDR1 and CDR2: SGHAT, FQNNGV. The CDR3 extends over 17 amino acids. Deletions cut 1 base from V and 1 base from J, with 14 bases between. The CDR3 loop is CASSLGFLKRSYNEQFF. CDR3 DNA sequence: TGTGCCAGCAGCTTAGGCTTCTTGAAGCGGTCCTACAATGAGCAGTTCTTC.

The genes are TRBV7-6 and TRBJ2-3; TRBD1 is a possible D gene (6 bases). Germline V gene lookup returns CDR1 SGHVS and CDR2 FNYEAQ. This CDR3 spans 15 amino acids. With 5 bases removed from V and 0 bases from J, the gap between germline ends came to 12 bases. In DNA, the CDR3 is TGTGCCAGCAGCGGAGAGAGGGGGAGCACAGATACGCAGTATTTT. Amino acids: CASSGERGSTDTQYF. Filled out from reference TRBV7-6 and TRBJ2-3, the complete variable domain reads GAGVSQSPRYKVTKRGQDVALRCDPISGHVSLYWYRQALGQGPEFLTYFNYEAQQDKSGLPNDRFSAERPEGSISTLTIQRTEQRDSAMYRCASSGERGSTDTQYFGPGTRLTVL.

The V gene is TRBV5-4, the J gene TRBJ1-2; D unclear. The CDR3 length is 12 residues. V was shortened by 4 bases and J by 5 bases, with 9 bases between the two germline ends. Germline V lookup: CDR1 SGHNT, CDR2 YYREEE (reference sequence). CDR3 amino acids: CASSPFGYGYTF. CDR3 bases: TGTGCCAGCAGCCCTTTTGGGTATGGCTACACCTTC.

This clone was found once. This sequence joins TRBV5-4 and TRBJ1-4; D is unclear. The germline V and J ends were trimmed by 0 bases and 1 base, with 4 bases remaining between them. Germline V gene lookup returns CDR1 SGHNT and CDR2 YYREEE (reference sequence). The CDR3 spans 14 residues. CDR3 amino acids: CASSLGQTNEKLFF. The CDR3 bases are TGTGCCAGCAGCTTGGGGCAAACTAATGAAAAACTGTTTTTT.

V and J are TRBV7-3 and TRBJ2-3; a weak D match, TRBD2 (5 bases). Germline-derived CDR1 and CDR2 are SGHTA and FQGTGA. Deletions cut 5 bases from V and 6 bases from J, with 18 bases between. The CDR3 runs 15 residues. The CDR3 DNA follows: TGTGCCAGCAGCCCCGGGGTCCCCAACGTCGATACGCAGTATTTT. It yields the protein CASSPGVPNVDTQYF.

J is TRBJ2-1 and V is TRBV5-1, with 12 bases aligning to TRBD1. The CDR3 sequence is 15 residues long. Trimming removed 4 bases from V and 4 bases from J; junction bases left unmatched: 3. Germline V gene data show CDR1 as SGHRS and CDR2 as YFSETQ. The CDR3 loop reads CASSGTGGSYNEQFF. The CDR3 region has the DNA TGCGCCAGCAGCGGGACAGGGGGCTCGTACAATGAGCAGTTCTTC.

The chain employs TRBV6-1 and TRBJ2-7, with D perhaps TRBD2 (5 bases). This CDR3 is built from 14 residues. Germline CDR1 reads MNHNS; CDR2 reads SASEGT. The V gene lost 6 bases and the J gene lost 3 bases, with 15 bases spanning the gap. As DNA, the CDR3 is TGTGCCAGCAGCCGGACTGCGCTGAACTACGAGCAGTACTTC. Protein product: CASSRTALNYEQYF.

The chain recombines TRBV5-4 with TRBJ2-7; 7 nucleotides match TRBD2. V gave up 4 bases and J gave up 2 bases; unmatched junction bases: 15. Germline values: CDR1 SGHNT, CDR2 YYREEE (reference sequence). There are 17 residues in the CDR3. CDR3 DNA sequence: TGTGCCAGCAGCCCGGGGGGTGGGCGGGGAGGTACCTACGAGCAGTACTTC. Protein sequence: CASSPGGGRGGTYEQYF.

The V gene is TRBV30, the J gene TRBJ1-1; 8 positions match TRBD1. The CDR3 is 15 residues long. Trimming took 5 bases from V and 4 from J; bases not matched to a gene: 12. Germline-derived CDR1 and CDR2 are GTSNPN and SVGIG (reference sequence). CDR3 region: CAWLGQATASTEAFF. For the CDR3, the DNA is TGTGCCTGGCTGGGACAGGCCACCGCGAGCACTGAAGCTTTCTTT.

V usage is TRBV18 and J usage is TRBJ2-7; no definite D call. Trimming left V 1 base short and J 7 bases short, with 17 bases between. Per germline, CDR1 KGHSH and CDR2 LQKENI. The CDR3 is made up of 15 amino acids. CDR3 bases: TGTGCCAGCTCACCACGGGCCTGGATTGCTTGGGAGCAGTACTTC. Protein sequence: CASSPRAWIAWEQYF.

J is TRBJ2-1 and V is TRBV5-4; possibly TRBD2 for D (7 bases). CDR3 size: 17 residues. CDR1 SGHNT and CDR2 YYREEE come from the germline V gene (reference sequence). V shed 0 bases and J shed 1 base, with 14 bases lying between them. As DNA, the CDR3 is TGTGCCAGCAGCTTGGCGGGGCGGGGGCTATCCTACAATGAGCAGTTCTTC. Its translation: CASSLAGRGLSYNEQFF.